The T cell receptor beta chain under discussion was sequenced for a study of T cells in Graves' hyperthyroidism and ophthalmopathy. RNA transcripts provided the source from which TCR beta CDR3 regions were amplified. TCR CDR3 regions were first amplified by RT-PCR with HTBI primers. MiXCR, applied by TCRdb to the multiplex PCR reads, yields one record per CDR3 protein. The sample consists of 560,000 or so distinct CDR3 sequences, roughly 21% of them appearing once. The ends lost 3 bases at V and 1 base at J; junction bases unmatched: 8. The CDR3 loop spans 15 amino acids. Per the germline V gene, CDR1 is DFQATT and CDR2 is SNEGSKA (reference sequence). This clonotype was detected a few times.

The clonotype originates from a man between 40 and 49 years old with Graves' ophthalmopathy. The V call is TRBV20-1, the J call TRBJ2-7; 8 bases match TRBD1. What was sequenced was blood. The CDR3 protein is CSARGLTGESYEQYF. CDR3 bases: TGCAGTGCTAGGGGACTGACAGGGGAGTCCTACGAGCAGTACTTC.